This TCR beta chain was identified during a study of long-term antiretroviral therapy in people with HIV. Overall study context: The 2015 recommendation for immediate ART came about a decade after the earliest samples.

Version v3.0 of the immunoSEQ assay ran at survey level. The data were produced by immunoSEQ multiplex PCR, yet TCRdb's version contains in-frame clones alone and is incomplete. The table records over 30,000 clones, roughly 83% of them present only once. This sample comprised unsorted PBMCs, obtained 1.9 years after starting antiretroviral therapy. This receptor was taken from a man aged 18 to 35 with HIV.

CDR3 sequence: CASSRTRDTSYEQYF. The CDR3 DNA sequence: TGTGCCAGCAGTCGTACACGGGACACCTCCTACGAGCAGTACTTC. This chain links TRBV6-1 with TRBJ2-7; TRBD1 might be the D (6 bases). The CDR3 totals 15 residues. V was clipped by 5 bases and J by 0 bases, with 14 bases between them. Germline V CDR1 and CDR2: MNHNS, SASEGT.